The 4 T cell receptor beta chains presented below share a single source sample, sequenced in a study of blood T cell repertoires in COVID-19. Profiling relied on immunoSEQ multiplex PCR, and the TCRdb table lists in-frame clones only, not all of them. Of hundreds of thousands of clones in the sample, about 90% were seen once. Input material: peripheral blood. Receptors were obtained from an older man with acute or convalescent COVID-19.

This clone occurred once. The chain links TRBV19 to TRBJ2-5; 11 bases map to TRBD2. The V segment lost 3 bases and the J segment 3 bases; nucleotides outside the gene matches: 15. CDR1 is LNHDA, CDR2 SQIVND, per germline (reference sequence). This CDR3 spans 19 amino acids. Written as DNA, the CDR3 is TGTGCCAGTAGTATCGGTAGCGGGAGGGCCTCGGGGCGGAAAGAGACCCAGTACTTC. This gives the protein CASSIGSGRASGRKETQYF.

This clone was recorded once. The chain joins TRBV4-3 to TRBJ2-7; 7 bases are shared with TRBD1. Germline CDR1 reads LGHNA; CDR2 reads YSLEER. This CDR3 has 15 amino acids. V shed 2 bases, J shed 2 bases, and the junction held 6 bases outside the gene matches. The CDR3 sequence: CASSQSQGIPYEQYF. DNA of the CDR3: TGCGCCAGCAGCCAATCACAGGGGATCCCCTACGAGCAGTACTTC.

This chain uses TRBV7-3 with TRBJ2-1, with D possibly being TRBD2 (5 bases). V shed 4 bases and J shed 10 bases, with 11 bases lying between them. The CDR3 runs 12 residues. Germline CDR1 is SGHTA and CDR2 is FQGTGA. The chain's CDR3 is CASSSGSREQFF. CDR3 sequence (DNA): TGTGCCAGCAGCTCGGGATCCAGAGAGCAGTTCTTC. Full variable domain (rest looked up from reference TRBV7-3 and TRBJ2-1): GAGVSQTPSNKVTEKGKYVELRCDPISGHTALYWYRQSLGQGPEFLIYFQGTGAADDSGLPNDRFFAVRPEGSVSTLKIQRTERGDSAVYLCASSSGSREQFFGPGTRLTVL.

The chain employs TRBV24-1 and TRBJ2-2; 8 bases map to TRBD2. CDR1 KGHDR and CDR2 SFDVKD come from the germline V gene. This CDR3 comprises 18 residues. The V segment lost 4 bases and the J segment 0 bases; nucleotides outside the gene matches: 9. The CDR3 coding sequence is TGTGCCACCAGTGACCCATGGACTAGCCCCGCGAACACCGGGGAGCTGTTTTTT. Translation gives CATSDPWTSPANTGELFF.